The 27 T cell receptor beta chains presented below share a single source sample, sequenced in a study of cytomegalovirus exposure and HLA in healthy donors. PCR involved 60 Vbeta and 13 Jbeta primers. TCRdb's copy holds only in-frame clones and misses some; the assay was immunoSEQ multiplex PCR. The sample carries about 120,000 clones, approximately 80% recorded once. Material for sequencing was PBMCs. The receptors stem from a woman aged 40 to 49 in good health and CMV-seronegative.

This chain uses TRBV6-1 with TRBJ1-4; 8 nucleotides agree with TRBD1. This CDR3 region has 18 residues. Germline V gives CDR1 MNHNS, CDR2 SASEGT. V lost 3 bases to trimming and J lost 1 base; unmatched junction nucleotides: 10. The CDR3 spells CASSDRTGTLVTNEKLFF. In nucleotides, the CDR3 is TGTGCCAGCAGTGATAGGACAGGGACGTTAGTAACTAATGAAAAACTGTTTTTT.

This rearrangement joins TRBV5-1 to TRBJ1-2; 9 bases align to TRBD1. Germline CDR1 and CDR2: SGHRS and YFSETQ. J gave up 6 bases and V 2 bases, and 8 bases lay outside the gene matches. The CDR3 spans 15 residues. CDR3 coding DNA: TGCGCCAGCAGCTTACCTGCGACAGGGGGAAATGGCTACACCTTC. It is translated as CASSLPATGGNGYTF.

This chain uses TRBV11-2 with TRBJ2-5; 12 bases map to TRBD2. The V segment lost 5 bases and the J segment 6 bases; nucleotides outside the gene matches: 10. The CDR3 is 16 amino acids. The V gene's germline CDR1 is SGHAT and CDR2 FQNNGV. CDR3 residues: CASSATTSGGGQTQYF. The CDR3 DNA is TGTGCCAGCAGCGCAACGACTAGCGGGGGTGGCCAGACCCAGTACTTC.

The genes are TRBV5-4 and TRBJ2-3; D ambiguous. Looked up from germline, CDR1 is SGHNT and CDR2 is YYREEE (reference sequence). The ends were cut back, 0 bases at V and 0 bases at J, with 5 bases in the middle. CDR3 length: 14 amino acids. For the CDR3, the DNA is TGTGCCAGCAGCTTGGGTGCGAGCACAGATACGCAGTATTTT. As protein: CASSLGASTDTQYF.

The chain recombines TRBV9 with TRBJ2-5; TRBD2 aligns across 9 bases. Trimming cost V 4 bases and J 3 bases; bases outside gene matches: 22. The CDR3 is made up of 20 amino acids. Germline V gene data show CDR1 as SGDLS and CDR2 as YYNGEE. The CDR3 spells CASSSPVFQREEIIEETQYF. The CDR3 bases are TGTGCCAGCAGCTCCCCCGTTTTCCAGCGGGAGGAAATCATTGAAGAGACCCAGTACTTC.

The chain has TRBV28 and TRBJ2-7; tentative D call: TRBD1 (6 bases). The CDR3 contains 14 residues. CDR1 is MDHEN, CDR2 SYDVKM, per germline. V lost 5 bases and J lost 3, with 14 bases in between. The CDR3, as DNA: TGTGCCAGCAGTCTAAGGGACACAGACTACGAGCAGTACTTC. It specifies CASSLRDTDYEQYF.

This clone has only one observation. The chain carries TRBV2 and TRBJ1-3; the D gene is possibly TRBD1 (5 bases). The germline CDR1 and CDR2 sequences are SNHLY and FYNNEI. This CDR3 region has 17 residues. Trimming removed 8 bases at V and 6 bases at J, with 26 bases between. DNA for the CDR3: TGTGCCAGCGCGCCCTCTACAGGACGACCCCCACAAAACACCATATATTTT. The encoded protein is CASAPSTGRPPQNTIYF.

The V gene is TRBV9, the J gene TRBJ2-5; D perhaps matches TRBD1 (5 bases). The CDR3 has 14 amino acids. CDR1 and CDR2 (germline): SGDLS, YYNGEE. V lost 0 bases to trimming and J lost 4 bases, with 10 bases between them. The CDR3 nucleotides are TGTGCCAGCAGCGTAGGCAGGGTAGGAGAGACCCAGTACTTC. It translates to CASSVGRVGETQYF.

This chain joins TRBV4-1 and TRBJ2-1; 9 bases agree with TRBD2. CDR3 length equals 14 residues. The V gene's germline CDR1 is MGHRA and CDR2 YSYEKL. The ends lost 8 bases at V and 4 bases at J; junction bases unmatched: 6. The CDR3 DNA reads as TGCGCCAGCCGGGGGCTAGCGGGGTACAATGAGCAGTTCTTC. Encoded protein: CASRGLAGYNEQFF.

The rearrangement links TRBV7-9 to TRBJ2-7; 9 bases line up with TRBD1. The junction had 10 bases not matched to a gene; V was cut back by 7 bases and J by 6 bases. The CDR3 loop spans 14 amino acids. Looked up from germline, CDR1 is SEHNR and CDR2 is FQNEAQ (reference sequence). The CDR3 DNA sequence: TGTGCCAGCACCAAGGGGGACAGGGCTTTCGAGCAGTACTTC. This codes for CASTKGDRAFEQYF.

The CDR3 here is CASGLDSETQYF. Here the CDR3 DNA reads TGTGCCAGCGGCCTAGACTCGGAGACCCAGTACTTC. The gene calls are TRBV27 and TRBJ2-5; D call uncertain. The CDR3 consists of 12 residues. The V gene lost 8 bases and the J gene lost 5 bases, with 12 bases spanning the gap. Germline values: CDR1 MNHEY, CDR2 SMNVEV (reference sequence).

The V gene is TRBV15, the J gene TRBJ1-1; 7 positions agree with TRBD1. The trim removed 1 base at V and 3 bases at J, leaving 11 bases unmatched. This CDR3 is 17 amino acids long. In germline, CDR1 is LNHNV, CDR2 YYDKDF (reference sequence). The DNA of the CDR3 is TGTGCCACCAGCAGAGGGACAGGTGGGCTTTTGGACACTGAAGCTTTCTTT. Translated: CATSRGTGGLLDTEAFF.

The V call is TRBV14, the J call TRBJ2-1; the match to TRBD2 covers 7 bases. CDR1 is SGHDN, CDR2 FVKESK, per germline. Trimming cost V 4 bases and J 0 bases; bases outside gene matches: 9. CDR3 size: 17 residues. The chain's CDR3 is CASSPPGRGSSYNEQFF. For the CDR3, the DNA is TGTGCCAGCAGCCCGCCGGGGCGGGGGAGCTCCTACAATGAGCAGTTCTTC. Combining the CDR3 with reference TRBV14 and TRBJ2-1 gives the whole variable domain EAGVTQFPSHSVIEKGQTVTLRCDPISGHDNLYWYRRVMGKEIKFLLHFVKESKQDESGMPNNRFLAERTGGTYSTLKVQPAELEDSGVYFCASSPPGRGSSYNEQFFGPGTRLTVL.

The chain recombines TRBV6-1 with TRBJ1-2; TRBD1 matches 9 bases. Germline CDR1 reads MNHNS; CDR2 reads SASEGT. With 6 bases clipped from V and 4 bases from J, the junction kept 6 bases outside the gene matches. The CDR3 runs 14 residues. DNA for the CDR3: TGTGCCAGCAGCCAGACAGGGGGGGTCTATGGCTACACCTTC. As protein: CASSQTGGVYGYTF.

This clone has more than one count but fewer than ten. This rearrangement joins TRBV5-1 to TRBJ2-7; 12 nucleotides line up with TRBD2. Unmatched junction bases numbered 3, after V lost 4 bases and J lost 4 bases. The germline gives CDR1 SGHRS, CDR2 YFSETQ. The CDR3 loop spans 14 amino acids. The CDR3, as DNA: TGCGCCAGCAGCAAGACTAGCGGGAGATACGAGCAGTACTTC. Residues: CASSKTSGRYEQYF. Supplemented by reference TRBV5-1 and TRBJ2-7, the full variable domain reads KAGVTQTPRYLIKTRGQQVTLSCSPISGHRSVSWYQQTPGQGLQFLFEYFSETQRNKGNFPGRFSGRQFSNSRSEMNVSTLELGDSALYLCASSKTSGRYEQYFGPGTRLTVT.

V usage is TRBV6-1 and J usage is TRBJ1-5, with TRBD1 as a possible D gene (5 bases). V was clipped by 8 bases and J by 10 bases, with 15 bases between them. The germline gives CDR1 MNHNS, CDR2 SASEGT. The CDR3 has 12 residues. The CDR3 coding sequence is TGTGCCAGCCGACAGAGCACGGGTCCCCAGCATTTT. This codes for CASRQSTGPQHF.

The chain is built from TRBV11-2 and TRBJ2-2, with 7 bases lining up with TRBD1. From germline, CDR1 is SGHAT and CDR2 FQNNGV. The J segment lost 8 bases and the V segment lost 0 bases, leaving 6 bases of the junction unmatched. The CDR3 is 15 residues long. The CDR3 loop is CASSLEGQLTGELFF. The CDR3 DNA follows: TGTGCCAGCAGCTTAGAGGGACAGTTAACAGGGGAGCTGTTTTTT.

CDR3 protein: CASSGDRGLYNEQFF. CDR3 DNA sequence: TGTGCCAGCAGCGGCGACAGGGGATTGTACAATGAGCAGTTCTTC. The chain has TRBV6-5 and TRBJ2-1; 8 nucleotides line up with TRBD1. V shed 6 bases and J 4 bases; nucleotides not matched to a gene: 8. The CDR3 has 15 residues. Germline V gene data show CDR1 as MNHEY and CDR2 as SVGAGI.

This rearrangement joins TRBV5-1 to TRBJ2-5; 11 nucleotides line up with TRBD2. Germline V gene sequence: CDR1 SGHRS, CDR2 YFSETQ. Losses at the gene ends were 6 bases for V and 1 base for J; bases not matched to a gene: 11. The CDR3 has 17 amino acids. In DNA, the CDR3 is TGCGCCAGCATGCGTCTTCCCGGACTAGCGGGCCAAGAGACCCAGTACTTC. Residues: CASMRLPGLAGQETQYF.

The genes are TRBV14 and TRBJ1-1; D gene uncertain. The CDR3 totals 13 residues. Germline assignment: CDR1 SGHDN and CDR2 FVKESK. Trimming left V 0 bases short and J 0 bases short, with 2 bases between. CDR3 region: CASSQDMNTEAFF. For the CDR3, the DNA is TGTGCCAGCAGCCAAGACATGAACACTGAAGCTTTCTTT.

J is TRBJ2-6 and V is TRBV2, with 8 positions matching TRBD1. This CDR3 region has 18 residues. The J segment lost 4 bases and the V segment lost 6 bases, leaving 14 bases of the junction unmatched. Germline loops: CDR1 SNHLY, CDR2 FYNNEI. The CDR3 loop reads CASSPSGTGLAGANVLTF. CDR3 DNA sequence: TGTGCCAGCAGCCCGTCCGGGACAGGCCTCGCAGGGGCCAACGTCCTGACTTTC.

V and J are TRBV6-5 and TRBJ2-1; TRBD1 is a possible D gene (6 bases). CDR1 MNHEY and CDR2 SVGAGI come from the germline V gene. The CDR3 covers 14 residues. Trimming took off 4 bases at V and 4 bases at J, with 11 bases between the two ends. The CDR3 DNA reads as TGTGCCAGCAGTTTACAGGGTCGGTACAATGAGCAGTTCTTC. It yields the protein CASSLQGRYNEQFF.

The chain combines TRBV4-2 with TRBJ2-7, with 8 positions matching TRBD1. The CDR3 sequence is 15 residues long. Germline CDR1 is LGHNA and CDR2 is YNFKEQ. V trimming: 1 base; J trimming: 0 bases; junction bases outside the gene matches: 2. For the CDR3, the DNA is TGTGCCAGCAGCCAAGGGACAGGGAGCTCCTACGAGCAGTACTTC. Translated, it gives CASSQGTGSSYEQYF.

The chain employs TRBV6-5 and TRBJ1-1; the D is unclear. CDR3 length: 13 residues. Germline CDR1 MNHEY, CDR2 SVGAGI. Trimming cost V 8 bases and J 4 bases, with 14 bases left between them. The CDR3 here is CASSRFVGTEAFF. The CDR3 DNA is TGTGCCAGCTCTCGGTTCGTTGGCACTGAAGCTTTCTTT.

The chain carries TRBV4-1 and TRBJ2-3; 12 bases fit TRBD2. Germline CDR1 is MGHRA and CDR2 is YSYEKL. CDR3 length: 18 residues. Trimming at V came to 0 bases and at J to 6 bases, leaving 10 bases not matched to a gene. The CDR3 DNA reads as TGCGCCAGCAGCCAAGACCCGTCTAGCGGGGGGGCCGCGGATACGCAGTATTTT. Protein product: CASSQDPSSGGAADTQYF.

The rearrangement uses TRBV4-2 and TRBJ1-3, with 9 bases aligning to TRBD1. The length of the CDR3 is 15 residues. V lost 6 bases, J lost 4 bases, and 7 bases stayed unmatched. Germline V lookup: CDR1 LGHNA, CDR2 YNFKEQ. The CDR3 is CASRHGQGRGNTIYF. The CDR3 bases are TGTGCCAGCAGACATGGACAGGGGAGAGGAAACACCATATATTTT.

V usage is TRBV2 and J usage is TRBJ1-1; D gene uncertain. The CDR3 has 12 amino acids. The germline V gene has CDR1 SNHLY and CDR2 FYNNEI. V was pared by 2 bases and J by 5 bases, with 6 bases between. The CDR3 region is CASSERWTEAFF. DNA of the CDR3: TGTGCCAGCAGTGAACGGTGGACTGAAGCTTTCTTT. Full variable domain (missing parts from reference TRBV2 and TRBJ1-1): EPEVTQTPSHQVTQMGQEVILRCVPISNHLYFYWYRQILGQKVEFLVSFYNNEISEKSEIFDDQFSVERPDGSNFTLKIRSTKLEDSAMYFCASSERWTEAFFGQGTRLTVV.